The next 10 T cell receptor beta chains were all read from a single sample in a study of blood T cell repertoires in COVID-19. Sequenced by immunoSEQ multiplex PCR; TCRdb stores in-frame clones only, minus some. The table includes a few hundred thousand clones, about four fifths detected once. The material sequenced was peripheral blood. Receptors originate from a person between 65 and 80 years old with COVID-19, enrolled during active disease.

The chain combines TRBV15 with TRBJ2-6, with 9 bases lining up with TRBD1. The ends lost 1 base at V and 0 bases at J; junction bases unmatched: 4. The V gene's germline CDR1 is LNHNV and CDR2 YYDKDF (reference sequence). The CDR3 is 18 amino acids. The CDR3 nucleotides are TGTGCCACCAGCAGAGCGCCGGGACAGGGCTCTGGGGCCAACGTCCTGACTTTC. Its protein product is CATSRAPGQGSGANVLTF. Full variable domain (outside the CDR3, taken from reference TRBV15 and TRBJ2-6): DAMVIQNPRYQVTQFGKPVTLSCSQTLNHNVMYWYQQKSSQAPKLLFHYYDKDFNNEADTPDNFQSRRPNTSFCFLDIRSPGLGDTAMYLCATSRAPGQGSGANVLTFGAGSRLTVL.

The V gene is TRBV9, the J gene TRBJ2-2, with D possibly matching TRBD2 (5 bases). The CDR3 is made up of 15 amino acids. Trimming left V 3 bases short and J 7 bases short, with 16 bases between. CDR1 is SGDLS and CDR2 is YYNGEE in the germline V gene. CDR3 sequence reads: CASSDNGPGFGELFF. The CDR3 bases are TGTGCCAGCAGCGATAATGGACCGGGGTTCGGGGAGCTGTTTTTT.

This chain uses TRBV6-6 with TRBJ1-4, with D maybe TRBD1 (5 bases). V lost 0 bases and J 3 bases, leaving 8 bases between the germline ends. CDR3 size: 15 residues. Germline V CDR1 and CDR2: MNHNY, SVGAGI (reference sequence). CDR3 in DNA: TGTGCCAGCAGTTACTCGGGGGGAGCTAATGAAAAACTGTTTTTT. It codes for CASSYSGGANEKLFF.

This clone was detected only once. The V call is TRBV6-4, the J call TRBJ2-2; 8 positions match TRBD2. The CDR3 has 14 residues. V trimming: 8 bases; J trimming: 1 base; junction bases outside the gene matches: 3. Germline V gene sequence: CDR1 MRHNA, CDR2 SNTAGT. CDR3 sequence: CASRTSRNTGELFF. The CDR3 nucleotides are TGTGCCAGCCGGACTAGCAGGAACACCGGGGAGCTGTTTTTT.

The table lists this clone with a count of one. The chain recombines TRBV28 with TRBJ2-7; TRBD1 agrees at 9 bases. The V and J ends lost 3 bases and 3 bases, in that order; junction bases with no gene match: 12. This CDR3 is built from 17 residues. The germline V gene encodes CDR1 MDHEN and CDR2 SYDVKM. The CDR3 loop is CASSFFAAGTGSYEQYF. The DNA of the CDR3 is TGTGCCAGCAGTTTTTTTGCCGCCGGGACAGGGAGCTACGAGCAGTACTTC.

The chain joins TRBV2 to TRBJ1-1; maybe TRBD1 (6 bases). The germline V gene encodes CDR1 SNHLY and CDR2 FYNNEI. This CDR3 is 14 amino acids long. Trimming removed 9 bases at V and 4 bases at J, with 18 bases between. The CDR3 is CASTSWGQVTEAFF. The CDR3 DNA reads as TGTGCCAGTACCTCGTGGGGGCAAGTCACTGAAGCTTTCTTT.

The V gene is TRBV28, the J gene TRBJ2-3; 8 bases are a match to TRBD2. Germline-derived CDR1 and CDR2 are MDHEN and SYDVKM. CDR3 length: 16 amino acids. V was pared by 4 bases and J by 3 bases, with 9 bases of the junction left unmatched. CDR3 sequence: CASSWGRGGKTDTQYF. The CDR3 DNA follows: TGTGCCAGCAGTTGGGGACGGGGGGGGAAAACAGATACGCAGTATTTT.

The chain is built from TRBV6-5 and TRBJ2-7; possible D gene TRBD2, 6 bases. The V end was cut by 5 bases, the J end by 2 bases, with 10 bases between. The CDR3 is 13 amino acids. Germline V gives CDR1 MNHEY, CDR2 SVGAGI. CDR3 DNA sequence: TGTGCCAGCAGTCGCCGGGGGACCTACGAGCAGTACTTC. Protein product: CASSRRGTYEQYF.

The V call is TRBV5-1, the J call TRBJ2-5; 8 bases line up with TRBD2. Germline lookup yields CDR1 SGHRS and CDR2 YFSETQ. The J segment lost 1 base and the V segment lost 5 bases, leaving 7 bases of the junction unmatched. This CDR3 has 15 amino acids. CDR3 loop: CASSRRGDPQETQYF. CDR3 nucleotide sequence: TGCGCCAGCAGTCGGCGGGGGGATCCCCAAGAGACCCAGTACTTC.

CDR3 nucleotide sequence: TGTGCCACTGCGTTGCGGACAGGGGTCGAAAAACTGTTTTTT. It codes for CATALRTGVEKLFF. V gene TRBV19 combines with J gene TRBJ1-4; TRBD1 aligns across 9 bases. In germline, CDR1 is LNHDA, CDR2 SQIVND (reference sequence). The CDR3 extends over 14 amino acids. With V trimmed by 10 bases and J by 8 bases, 11 bases remained unmatched.